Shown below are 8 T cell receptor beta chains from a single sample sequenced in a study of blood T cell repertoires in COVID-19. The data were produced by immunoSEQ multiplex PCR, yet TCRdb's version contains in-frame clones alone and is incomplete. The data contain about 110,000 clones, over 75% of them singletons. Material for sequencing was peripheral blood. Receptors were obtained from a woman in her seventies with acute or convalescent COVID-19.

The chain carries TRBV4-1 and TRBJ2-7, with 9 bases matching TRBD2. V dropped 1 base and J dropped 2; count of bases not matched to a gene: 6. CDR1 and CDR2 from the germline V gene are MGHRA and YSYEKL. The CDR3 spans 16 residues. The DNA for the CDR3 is TGCGCCAGCAGCCAAGGGCTGGGCGGGAGGGCCTACGAGCAGTACTTC. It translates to CASSQGLGGRAYEQYF.

The chain's CDR3 is CASSLGTPRGGEKLFF. The CDR3 bases are TGTGCCAGCAGCTTAGGGACGCCAAGGGGTGGTGAAAAACTGTTTTTT. The gene calls are TRBV7-9 and TRBJ1-4; TRBD1 is a possible D gene (5 bases). Germline V gives CDR1 SEHNR, CDR2 FQNEAQ (reference sequence). V lost 1 base, J lost 7 bases, and 16 bases lay in between. The CDR3 has 16 residues. Filled out from reference TRBV7-9 and TRBJ1-4, the complete variable domain reads DTGVSQNPRHKITKRGQNVTFRCDPISEHNRLYWYRQTLGQGPEFLTYFQNEAQLEKSRLLSDRFSAERPKGSFSTLEIQRTEQGDSAMYLCASSLGTPRGGEKLFFGSGTQLSVL.

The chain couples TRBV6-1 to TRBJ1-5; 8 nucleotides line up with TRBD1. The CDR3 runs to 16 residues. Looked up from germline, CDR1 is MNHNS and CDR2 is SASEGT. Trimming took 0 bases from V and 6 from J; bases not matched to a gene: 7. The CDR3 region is CASSEASTGGGQPQHF. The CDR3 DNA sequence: TGTGCCAGCAGTGAAGCGAGTACAGGGGGGGGTCAGCCCCAGCATTTT.

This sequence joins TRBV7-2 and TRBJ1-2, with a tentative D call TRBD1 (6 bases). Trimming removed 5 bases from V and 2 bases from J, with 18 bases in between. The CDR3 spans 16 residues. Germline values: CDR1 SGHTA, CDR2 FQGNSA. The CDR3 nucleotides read TGTGCCAGCAGCCCCAAGGTGTCAGGGACAAACTATGGCTACACCTTC. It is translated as CASSPKVSGTNYGYTF.

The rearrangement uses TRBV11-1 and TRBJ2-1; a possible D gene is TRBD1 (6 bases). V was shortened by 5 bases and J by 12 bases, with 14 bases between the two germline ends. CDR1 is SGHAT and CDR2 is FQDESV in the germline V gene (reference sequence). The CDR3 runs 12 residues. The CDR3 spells CASSPSPDRQFF. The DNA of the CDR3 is TGTGCCAGCAGCCCCTCCCCGGACAGGCAGTTCTTC.

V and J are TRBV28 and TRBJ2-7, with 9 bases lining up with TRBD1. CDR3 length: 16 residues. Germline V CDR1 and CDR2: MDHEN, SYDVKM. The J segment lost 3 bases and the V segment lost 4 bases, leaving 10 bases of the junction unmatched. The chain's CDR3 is CASSSHGQGTFYEQYF. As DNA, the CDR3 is TGTGCCAGCAGTTCCCACGGACAGGGGACTTTCTACGAGCAGTACTTC. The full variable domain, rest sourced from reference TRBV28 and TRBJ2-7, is DVKVTQSSRYLVKRTGEKVFLECVQDMDHENMFWYRQDPGLGLRLIYFSYDVKMKEKGDIPEGYSVSREKKERFSLILESASTNQTSMYLCASSSHGQGTFYEQYFGPGTRLTVT.

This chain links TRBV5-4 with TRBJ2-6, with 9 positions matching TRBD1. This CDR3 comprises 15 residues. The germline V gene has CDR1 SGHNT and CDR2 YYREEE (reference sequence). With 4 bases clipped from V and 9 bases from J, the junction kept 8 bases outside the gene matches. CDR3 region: CASSPGTGRGNVLTF. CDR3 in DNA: TGTGCCAGCAGCCCCGGGACAGGGAGGGGCAACGTCCTGACTTTC. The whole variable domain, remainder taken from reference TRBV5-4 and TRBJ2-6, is ETGVTQSPTHLIKTRGQQVTLRCSSQSGHNTVSWYQQALGQGPQFIFQYYREEENGRGNFPPRFSGLQFPNYSSELNVNALELDDSALYLCASSPGTGRGNVLTFGAGSRLTVL.

This CDR3 reads CASSIGLAGGRGSRDEQFF. CDR3 bases: TGTGCCAGCAGCATTGGACTAGCGGGAGGAAGGGGGTCAAGGGATGAGCAGTTCTTC. The chain combines TRBV9 with TRBJ2-1; 14 bases are a match to TRBD2. V lost 4 bases and J lost 8; bases outside the gene matches: 17. The CDR3 loop spans 19 amino acids. The V gene's germline CDR1 is SGDLS and CDR2 YYNGEE.